Below are 7 T cell receptor beta chains sequenced from a single sample in a study of cytomegalovirus exposure and HLA in healthy donors. Sequencing was performed with immunoSEQ multiplex PCR; in TCRdb, only in-frame clones are kept and a portion is missing. The table records about 220,000 clones, approximately 88% of them present only once. Sequencing was done on a sample of PBMCs. The receptors were sampled from a woman in her twenties or thirties in good health and CMV-seropositive.

As concerns this clone: At one boundary the junction diverges from the germline segment, which might be a read error. This chain connects TRBV19 to TRBJ1-2, with 7 positions matching TRBD1. Germline-derived CDR1 and CDR2 are LNHDA and SQIVND (reference sequence). The CDR3 has 15 residues. CDR3 amino acids: CASSILMTGPYSYTF. For the CDR3, the DNA is TGTGCCAGTAGTATCCTAATGACAGGGCCCTATAGCTACACCTTC. The full variable domain, with the rest looked up from reference TRBV19 and TRBJ1-2, is DGGITQSPKYLFRKEGQNVTLSCEQNLNHDAMYWYRQDPGQGLRLIYYSQIVNDFQKGDIAEGYSVSREKKESFPLTVTSAQKNPTAFYLCASSILMTGPYSYTFGSGTRLTVV.

This clone was counted many times. The V and J genes are TRBV5-6 and TRBJ2-7, with 9 bases aligning to TRBD1. The CDR3 sequence is 18 residues long. V gave up 0 bases and J gave up 2 bases; unmatched junction bases: 12. Germline V gene data show CDR1 as SGHDT and CDR2 as YYEEEE. The chain's CDR3 is CASSLETGGLPRPYEQYF. CDR3 nucleotides: TGTGCCAGCAGCTTGGAAACAGGGGGCTTACCCCGTCCCTACGAGCAGTACTTC.

The chain couples TRBV27 to TRBJ2-7; 8 positions agree with TRBD1. This CDR3 comprises 15 residues. Losses at the gene ends were 0 bases for V and 3 bases for J; bases not matched to a gene: 4. Germline-derived CDR1 and CDR2 are MNHEY and SMNVEV (reference sequence). CDR3 sequence reads: CASSLSRGHLYEQYF. For the CDR3, the DNA is TGTGCCAGCAGTTTATCCAGGGGGCACCTCTACGAGCAGTACTTC.

About this clone: Other DNA sequences of this sample code for an identical CDR3. V gene TRBV30 combines with J gene TRBJ2-2; D is ambiguous. This CDR3 is built from 14 residues. Germline assignment: CDR1 GTSNPN and CDR2 SVGIG (reference sequence). With 0 bases removed from V and 2 bases from J, the gap between germline ends came to 7 bases. CDR3 sequence reads: CAWSVWLNTGELFF. CDR3 DNA sequence: TGTGCCTGGAGTGTCTGGCTAAACACCGGGGAGCTGTTTTTT.

The sample holds a few counts of this clone. The CDR3 region has the DNA TGCGCCAGCAGCTTGTTAGGGCAGGGATCCACCGGGGAGCTGTTTTTT. Its protein is CASSLLGQGSTGELFF. V gene TRBV5-1 combines with J gene TRBJ2-2; perhaps TRBD1 as D (5 bases). CDR1 and CDR2 from the germline V gene are SGHRS and YFSETQ. This CDR3 comprises 16 residues. With 1 base removed from V and 4 bases from J, the gap between germline ends came to 14 bases.

The rearrangement uses TRBV11-2 and TRBJ2-7, with TRBD1 identical over 8 bases. The CDR3 has 15 residues. Trimming at V came to 5 bases and at J to 4 bases, leaving 10 bases not matched to a gene. Germline loops: CDR1 SGHAT, CDR2 FQNNGV. CDR3 coding DNA: TGTGCCAGCAGCACCACCGGCGGACAGGGTTACGAGCAGTACTTC. This gives the protein CASSTTGGQGYEQYF.

This chain uses TRBV25-1 with TRBJ2-5, with D tentatively TRBD1 (5 bases). The V end lost 3 bases, the J end lost 4 bases, and 15 bases lay between the germline ends. This CDR3 region has 15 residues. Germline values: CDR1 MGHDK, CDR2 SYGVNS. In DNA form, the CDR3 reads TGTGCCAGCAGTGATATGGGGCGGTCCGGAGAGACCCAGTACTTC. Residues: CASSDMGRSGETQYF. The full variable domain, in which reference TRBV25-1 and TRBJ2-5 provide the parts outside the CDR3, is EADIYQTPRYLVIGTGKKITLECSQTMGHDKMYWYQQDPGMELHLIHYSYGVNSTEKGDLSSESTVSRIRTEHFPLTLESARPSHTSQYLCASSDMGRSGETQYFGPGTRLLVL.